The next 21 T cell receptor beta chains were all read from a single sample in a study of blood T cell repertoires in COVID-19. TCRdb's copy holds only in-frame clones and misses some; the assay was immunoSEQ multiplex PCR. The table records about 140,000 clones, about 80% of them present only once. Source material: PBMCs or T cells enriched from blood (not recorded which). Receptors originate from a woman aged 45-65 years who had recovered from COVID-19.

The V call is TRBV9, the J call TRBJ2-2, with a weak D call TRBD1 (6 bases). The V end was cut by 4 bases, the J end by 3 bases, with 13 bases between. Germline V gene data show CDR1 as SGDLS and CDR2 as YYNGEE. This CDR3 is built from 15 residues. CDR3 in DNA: TGTGCCAGCAGCCAGACAGGTGGTTACACCGGGGAGCTGTTTTTT. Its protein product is CASSQTGGYTGELFF.

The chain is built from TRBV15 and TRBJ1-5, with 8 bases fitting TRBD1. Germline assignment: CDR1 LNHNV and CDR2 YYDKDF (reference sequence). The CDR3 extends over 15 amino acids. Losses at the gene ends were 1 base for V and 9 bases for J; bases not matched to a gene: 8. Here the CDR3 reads CATSRGHRGRRPQHF. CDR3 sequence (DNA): TGTGCCACCAGCAGAGGCCACAGGGGGAGGAGGCCCCAGCATTTT.

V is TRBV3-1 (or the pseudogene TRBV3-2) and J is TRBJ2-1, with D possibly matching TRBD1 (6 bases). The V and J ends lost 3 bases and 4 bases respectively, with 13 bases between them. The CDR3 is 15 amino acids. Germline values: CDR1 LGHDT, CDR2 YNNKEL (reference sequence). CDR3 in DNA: TGTGCCAGCAGCCACGGAAGAACAGGGTACAATGAGCAGTTCTTC. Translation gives CASSHGRTGYNEQFF.

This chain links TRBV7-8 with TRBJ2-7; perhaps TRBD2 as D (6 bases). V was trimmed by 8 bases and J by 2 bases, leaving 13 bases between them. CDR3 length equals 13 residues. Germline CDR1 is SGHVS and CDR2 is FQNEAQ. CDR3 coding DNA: TGTGCCAGCGGCCTTTCGGGGGCCTACGAGCAGTACTTC. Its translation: CASGLSGAYEQYF.

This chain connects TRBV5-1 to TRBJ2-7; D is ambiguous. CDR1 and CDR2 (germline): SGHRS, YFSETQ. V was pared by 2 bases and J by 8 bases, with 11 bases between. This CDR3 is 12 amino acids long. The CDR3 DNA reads TGCGCCAGCAGCTTACCCACAGAGAAGCAGTACTTC. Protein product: CASSLPTEKQYF.

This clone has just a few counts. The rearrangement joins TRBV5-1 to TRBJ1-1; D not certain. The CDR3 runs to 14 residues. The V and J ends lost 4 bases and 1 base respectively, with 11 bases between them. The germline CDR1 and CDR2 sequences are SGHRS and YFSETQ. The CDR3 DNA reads TGCGCCAGCAGCGCGGGTGTGGGGAACACTGAAGCTTTCTTT. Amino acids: CASSAGVGNTEAFF.

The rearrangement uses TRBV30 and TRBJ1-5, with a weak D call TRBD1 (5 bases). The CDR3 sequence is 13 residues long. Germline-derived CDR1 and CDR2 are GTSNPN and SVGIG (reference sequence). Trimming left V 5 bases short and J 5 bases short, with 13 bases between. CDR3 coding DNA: TGTGCCTGGCAACAGGCCCGAGATCAGCCCCAGCATTTT. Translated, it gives CAWQQARDQPQHF.

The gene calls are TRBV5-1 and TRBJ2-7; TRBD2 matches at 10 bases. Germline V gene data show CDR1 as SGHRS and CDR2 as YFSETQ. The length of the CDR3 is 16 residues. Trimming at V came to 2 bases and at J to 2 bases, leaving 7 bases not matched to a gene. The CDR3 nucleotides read TGCGCCAGCAGCTTAGCTAGCGGGGGTTTGGCCTACGAGCAGTACTTC. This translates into CASSLASGGLAYEQYF.

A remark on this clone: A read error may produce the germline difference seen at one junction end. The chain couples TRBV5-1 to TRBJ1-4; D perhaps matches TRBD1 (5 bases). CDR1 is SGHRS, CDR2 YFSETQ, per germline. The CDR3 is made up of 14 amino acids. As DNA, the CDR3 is TGCGCCGGCAGCAATGACAGAGTAAGAGAAAAACTGTTTTTT. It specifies CAGSNDRVREKLFF.

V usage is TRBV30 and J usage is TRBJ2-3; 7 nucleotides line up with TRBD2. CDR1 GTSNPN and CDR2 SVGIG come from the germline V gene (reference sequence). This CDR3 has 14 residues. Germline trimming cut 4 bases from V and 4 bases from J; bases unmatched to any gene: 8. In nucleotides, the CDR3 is TGTGCCTGGACCGGCGGGAGAAGGGCAGATACGCAGTATTTT. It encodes CAWTGGRRADTQYF.

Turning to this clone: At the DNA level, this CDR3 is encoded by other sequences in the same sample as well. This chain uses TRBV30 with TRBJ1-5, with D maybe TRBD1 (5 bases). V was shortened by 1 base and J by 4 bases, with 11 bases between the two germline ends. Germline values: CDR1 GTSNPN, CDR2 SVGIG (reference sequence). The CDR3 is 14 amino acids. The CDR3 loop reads CAWSAVQGNQPQHF. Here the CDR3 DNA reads TGTGCCTGGAGTGCGGTCCAGGGTAATCAGCCCCAGCATTTT.

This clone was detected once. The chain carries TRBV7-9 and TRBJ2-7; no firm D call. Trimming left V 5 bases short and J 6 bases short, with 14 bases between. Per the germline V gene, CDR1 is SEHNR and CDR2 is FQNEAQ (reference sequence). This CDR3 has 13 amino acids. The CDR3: CASSGFSRGEQYF. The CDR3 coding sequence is TGTGCCAGCAGCGGGTTCTCTCGAGGCGAGCAGTACTTC.

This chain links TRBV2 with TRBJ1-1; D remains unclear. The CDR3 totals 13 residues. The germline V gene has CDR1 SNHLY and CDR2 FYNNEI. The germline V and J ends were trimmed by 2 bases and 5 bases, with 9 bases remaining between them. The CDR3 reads CASSESGRTEAFF. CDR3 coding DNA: TGTGCCAGCAGTGAATCGGGGAGGACTGAAGCTTTCTTT.

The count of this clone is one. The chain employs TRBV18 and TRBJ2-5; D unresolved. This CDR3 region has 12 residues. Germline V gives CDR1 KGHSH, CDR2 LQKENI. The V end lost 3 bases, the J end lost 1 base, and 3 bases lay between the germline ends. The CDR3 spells CASSPLQETQYF. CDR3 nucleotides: TGTGCCAGCTCACCCCTCCAAGAGACCCAGTACTTC. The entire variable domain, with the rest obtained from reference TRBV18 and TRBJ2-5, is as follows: NAGVMQNPRHLVRRRGQEARLRCSPMKGHSHVYWYRQLPEEGLKFMVYLQKENIIDESGMPKERFSAEFPKEGPSILRIQQVVRGDSAAYFCASSPLQETQYFGPGTRLLVL.

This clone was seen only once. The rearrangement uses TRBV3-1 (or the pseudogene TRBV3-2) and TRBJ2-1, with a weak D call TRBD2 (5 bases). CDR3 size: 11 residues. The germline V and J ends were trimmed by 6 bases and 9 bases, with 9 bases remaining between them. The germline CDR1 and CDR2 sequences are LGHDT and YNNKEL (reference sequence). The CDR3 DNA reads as TGTGCCAGCAGGACGGGAAGTGAGCAGTTCTTC. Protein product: CASRTGSEQFF.

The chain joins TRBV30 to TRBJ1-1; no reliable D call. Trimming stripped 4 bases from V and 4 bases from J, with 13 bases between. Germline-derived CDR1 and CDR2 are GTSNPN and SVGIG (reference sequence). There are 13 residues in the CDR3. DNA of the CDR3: TGTGCCTGGAACCAAGTCACAACCACTGAAGCTTTCTTT. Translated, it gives CAWNQVTTTEAFF.

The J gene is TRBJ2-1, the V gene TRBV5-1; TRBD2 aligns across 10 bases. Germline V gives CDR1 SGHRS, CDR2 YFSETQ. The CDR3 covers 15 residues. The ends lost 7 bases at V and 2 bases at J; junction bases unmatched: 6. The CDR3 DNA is TGCGCCAGCGCGGAGGGACTAGCGCCCTACAATGAGCAGTTCTTC. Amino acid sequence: CASAEGLAPYNEQFF.

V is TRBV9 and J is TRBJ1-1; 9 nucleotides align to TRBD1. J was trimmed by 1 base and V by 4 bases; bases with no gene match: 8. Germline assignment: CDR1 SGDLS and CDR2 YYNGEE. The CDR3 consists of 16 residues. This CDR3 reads CASSPPGQGTNTEAFF. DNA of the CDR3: TGTGCCAGCAGCCCGCCGGGACAGGGCACGAACACTGAAGCTTTCTTT.

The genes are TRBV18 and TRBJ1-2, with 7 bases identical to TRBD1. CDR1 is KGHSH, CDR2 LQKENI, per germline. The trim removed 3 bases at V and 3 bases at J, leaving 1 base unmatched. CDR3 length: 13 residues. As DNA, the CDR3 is TGTGCCAGCTCACCTACAGGGGACTATGGCTACACCTTC. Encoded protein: CASSPTGDYGYTF.

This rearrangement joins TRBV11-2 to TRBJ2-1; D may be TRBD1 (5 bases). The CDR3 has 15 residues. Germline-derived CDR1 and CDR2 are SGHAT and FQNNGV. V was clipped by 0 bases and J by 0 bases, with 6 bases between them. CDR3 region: CASSLEGASYNEQFF. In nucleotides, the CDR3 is TGTGCCAGCAGCTTAGAAGGGGCCTCCTACAATGAGCAGTTCTTC.

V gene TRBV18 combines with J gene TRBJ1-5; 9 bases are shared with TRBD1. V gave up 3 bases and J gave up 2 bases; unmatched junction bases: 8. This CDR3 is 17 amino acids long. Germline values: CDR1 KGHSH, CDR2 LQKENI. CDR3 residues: CASSPPQGASGNQPQHF. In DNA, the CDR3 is TGTGCCAGCTCACCCCCACAGGGGGCTTCGGGCAATCAGCCCCAGCATTTT.